The T cell receptor (beta chain) described here comes from a study of blood T cell repertoires in COVID-19. Whole-study context: T cells, B-cell-depleted T cells, or PBMCs supplied cDNA or gDNA.

The CDR3 contains 16 residues. Germline V gene sequence: CDR1 SGHRS, CDR2 YFSETQ. Trimming removed 0 bases from V and 8 bases from J, with 18 bases in between. Authors' processing steps: Estimates of nucleated cell counts were drawn from the amplification of reference gene primers. Data came from immunoSEQ multiplex PCR; TCRdb stores just in-frame clones and leaves some out. V and J calls and clone size are given by that table; D and trimming were obtained from the DNA. The sample has some 220,000 clones, less than 90% seen once; the top ten hold just over 2.5%. Recovery among Cohort 3 donors was established by two negative PCRs, clearance, or symptom resolution.

The chain employs TRBV5-1 and TRBJ2-1; D is possibly TRBD1 (5 bases). The TCR comes from a woman in her twenties or thirties who had recovered from COVID-19. The sequenced sample consisted of PBMCs or T cells enriched from blood (not recorded which). The CDR3 region has the DNA TGCGCCAGCAGCTTGGAAGGTCGTGTGGGGCTCGATGAGCAGTTCTTC. It yields the protein CASSLEGRVGLDEQFF.